This T cell receptor beta chain was retrieved from a study of blood T cell repertoires in COVID-19. The wider study: COVID-19 samples from acute and convalescent phases originated in the United States, Italy and Spain. The analysed material was cDNA or gDNA that came from T cells, B-cell-depleted T cells, or PBMCs.

This clone occurred a few times. Germline-derived CDR1 and CDR2 are LNHDA and SQIVND (reference sequence). The CDR3 has 15 amino acids. With 5 bases clipped from V and 9 bases from J, the junction kept 10 bases outside the gene matches. Per the authors' pipeline: Nucleated cell number was recorded as an estimate derived from reference gene primer amplification. Clones were sequenced by immunoSEQ multiplex PCR, and TCRdb holds only the in-frame ones, with some missing. That table is the source of V, J and clone size, and D and trimming were worked out from the DNA. The sample comprises some 82,000 clones, 65% to 90% of which are singletons, and around 40% rests with the top ten.

The TCR was taken from an older man with acute or convalescent COVID-19. The material sequenced was peripheral blood. The V call is TRBV19, the J call TRBJ1-6; TRBD1 aligns across 7 bases. The CDR3 reads CASSSRQGRTSPLHF. The CDR3 DNA reads TGTGCCAGTAGTTCGAGACAGGGTCGGACTTCACCCCTCCACTTT.